The source of this T cell receptor (beta chain) is a study of response to subunit inactivated influenza vaccine. Broader study findings: New T cells are recruited in small numbers by each seasonal influenza vaccination, according to the authors' suggestion.

A remark on this clonotype: Its antigen is unidentified.

TCRdb re-called the RT-PCR reads with MiXCR, one entry per CDR3 protein. The sample consists of 500,000 or so distinct CDR3 sequences, approximately 15% of them appearing once. The V gene's germline CDR1 is LGHDT and CDR2 YNNKEL (reference sequence). This CDR3 has 13 amino acids. Between the trimmed V and J ends, which lost 0 bases and 9 bases, there was a span of 10 bases. The source material was CD4+ T cells sorted from PBMCs, sampled about 24 months after vaccination. The TCR comes from a man between 50 and 70 years old who received an inactivated influenza vaccine. This sequence joins TRBV3-1 and TRBJ2-3; D is unclear. Here the CDR3 DNA reads TGTGCCAGCAGCCAAGACTGGGTTAGCACGCAGTATTTT. Protein sequence: CASSQDWVSTQYF.